The clone carrying this T cell receptor beta chain came up many times. Its target is unknown. This sample stems from a study of CD8+CD57+ T cells in acquired aplastic anemia. Study summary: Sorted CD4+ and CD8+ cell DNA averaged 3.2 ug. CD4+ cells from healthy donors averaged around 9.9 million reads.

It was genomic DNA that served as the template for profiling TCR beta VDJ and CDR3. TCRdb re-analysed the reads in MiXCR, keeping a single row per CDR3 protein. Here the sample spans some 240,000 distinct CDR3 sequences, 34% being singletons. The study, taken as a whole, reports: Patients and controls were not found to differ significantly in CD8+ Simpson's diversity. Twenty-nine shared CD8+ CDR3s appeared highly expressed within patients' immunodominant clones.

With 6 bases removed from V and 0 bases from J, the gap between germline ends came to 5 bases. The CDR3 covers 12 residues. Germline V gene lookup returns CDR1 SNHLY and CDR2 FYNNEI. The receptor was isolated from a human donor in good health, serving as a control. The chain has TRBV2 and TRBJ1-2; D not certain. Source material: sorted CD4+, CD8+, or CD8+CD57+ T cells (not recorded which) from PBMCs. The CDR3 sequence: CASRLANYGYTF. In nucleotides, the CDR3 is TGTGCCAGCAGGCTAGCTAACTATGGCTACACCTTC.